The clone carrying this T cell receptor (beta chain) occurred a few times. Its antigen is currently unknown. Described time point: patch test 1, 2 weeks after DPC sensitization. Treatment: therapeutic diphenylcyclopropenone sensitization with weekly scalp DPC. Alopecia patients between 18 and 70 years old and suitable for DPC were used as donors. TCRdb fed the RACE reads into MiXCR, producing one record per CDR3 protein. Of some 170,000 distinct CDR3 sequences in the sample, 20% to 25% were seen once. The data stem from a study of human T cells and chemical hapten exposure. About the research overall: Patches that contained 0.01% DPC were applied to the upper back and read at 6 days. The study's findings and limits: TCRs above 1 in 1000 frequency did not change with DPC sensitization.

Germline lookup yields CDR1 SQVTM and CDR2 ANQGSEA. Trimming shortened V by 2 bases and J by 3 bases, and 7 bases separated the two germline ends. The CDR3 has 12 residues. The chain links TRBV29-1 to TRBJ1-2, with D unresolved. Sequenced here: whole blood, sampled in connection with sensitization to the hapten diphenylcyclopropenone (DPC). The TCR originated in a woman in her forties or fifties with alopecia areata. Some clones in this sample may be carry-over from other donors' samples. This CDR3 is CSVERQYYGYTF. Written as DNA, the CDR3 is TGCAGCGTTGAACGGCAGTACTATGGCTACACCTTC.